The 6 T cell receptor beta chains below come from one sample, sequenced in a study of blood T cell repertoires in COVID-19. Assay: immunoSEQ multiplex PCR; the TCRdb copy retains only in-frame clones and omits some. The data contain over 300,000 clones, more than 70% of them seen just once; the ten biggest clones take up around 1.5%. Sequencing used peripheral blood. Receptors were obtained from a woman between 45 and 65 years old with acute or convalescent COVID-19.

This sequence joins TRBV7-2 and TRBJ2-5; possible D gene TRBD2, 6 bases. This CDR3 region has 15 residues. The germline CDR1 and CDR2 sequences are SGHTA and FQGNSA. Trimming removed 8 bases at V and 7 bases at J, with 23 bases between. CDR3 in amino acids: CASGWGDQARATQYF. The CDR3 nucleotides are TGTGCCAGCGGATGGGGGGACCAAGCTCGGGCGACCCAGTACTTC. Supplemented by reference TRBV7-2 and TRBJ2-5, the full variable domain reads GAGVSQSPSNKVTEKGKDVELRCDPISGHTALYWYRQSLGQGLEFLIYFQGNSAPDKSGLPSDRFSAERTGGSVSTLTIQRTQQEDSAVYLCASGWGDQARATQYFGPGTRLLVL.

This clone has ten or more counts. This rearrangement joins TRBV24-1 to TRBJ2-2; TRBD1 agrees at 9 bases. V shed 3 bases and J 6 bases; nucleotides not matched to a gene: 7. The CDR3 loop spans 16 amino acids. Germline lookup yields CDR1 KGHDR and CDR2 SFDVKD. CDR3 in amino acids: CATSDLGQGRPGELFF. The DNA of the CDR3 is TGTGCCACCAGTGATCTGGGACAGGGAAGGCCCGGGGAGCTGTTTTTT.

This rearrangement joins TRBV7-3 to TRBJ2-5; 12 nucleotides agree with TRBD1. There are 16 residues in the CDR3. CDR1 SGHTA and CDR2 FQGTGA come from the germline V gene. Trimming at V came to 1 base and at J to 5 bases, leaving 5 bases not matched to a gene. CDR3 coding DNA: TGTGCCAGCAGCTTAAGTGGGACAGGGGGCTGGGAGACCCAGTACTTC. Its protein product is CASSLSGTGGWETQYF.

This chain uses TRBV6-5 with TRBJ2-7; D is unclear. CDR3 size: 14 residues. Germline CDR1 is MNHEY and CDR2 is SVGAGI. V lost 5 bases to trimming and J lost 5 bases, with 16 bases between them. CDR3 in amino acids: CASSPRHTRNEQYF. The CDR3 DNA is TGTGCCAGCAGTCCGAGACATACGAGAAACGAGCAGTACTTC.

Only one count was recorded for this clone. The rearrangement links TRBV28 to TRBJ1-2; maybe TRBD1 (5 bases). The V and J ends lost 3 bases and 7 bases respectively, with 18 bases between them. CDR1 and CDR2 from the germline V gene are MDHEN and SYDVKM. The CDR3 sequence is 15 residues long. The CDR3 coding sequence is TGTGCCAGCAGTTTGGGCCAGGGATTTGTGGCTGGCTACACCTTC. This encodes CASSLGQGFVAGYTF.

The J gene is TRBJ1-6, the V gene TRBV19; 11 bases are shared with TRBD1. This CDR3 has 16 residues. Germline CDR1 reads LNHDA; CDR2 reads SQIVND (reference sequence). The V gene end was trimmed by 5 bases and the J gene end by 9 bases; junction bases not matched to a gene: 9. The DNA for the CDR3 is TGTGCCAGTAGTCCGATCGGACAGGGGGCTTTTTCACCCCTCCACTTT. It specifies CASSPIGQGAFSPLHF.